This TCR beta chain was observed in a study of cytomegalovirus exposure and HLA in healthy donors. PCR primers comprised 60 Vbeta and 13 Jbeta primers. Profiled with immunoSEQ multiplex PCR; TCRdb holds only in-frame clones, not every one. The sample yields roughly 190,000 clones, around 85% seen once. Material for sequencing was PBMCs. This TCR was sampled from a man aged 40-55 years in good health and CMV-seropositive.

CDR3 bases: TGTGCCAGCAGTGAATTAAGGGGGGGACCCCATCGCGAGCCCCAGCATTTT. Protein: CASSELRGGPHREPQHF. The chain employs TRBV6-1 and TRBJ1-5; D possibly corresponds to TRBD1 (6 bases). The germline CDR1 and CDR2 sequences are MNHNS and SASEGT. V shed 2 bases and J shed 8 bases, with 22 bases lying between them. There are 17 residues in the CDR3.